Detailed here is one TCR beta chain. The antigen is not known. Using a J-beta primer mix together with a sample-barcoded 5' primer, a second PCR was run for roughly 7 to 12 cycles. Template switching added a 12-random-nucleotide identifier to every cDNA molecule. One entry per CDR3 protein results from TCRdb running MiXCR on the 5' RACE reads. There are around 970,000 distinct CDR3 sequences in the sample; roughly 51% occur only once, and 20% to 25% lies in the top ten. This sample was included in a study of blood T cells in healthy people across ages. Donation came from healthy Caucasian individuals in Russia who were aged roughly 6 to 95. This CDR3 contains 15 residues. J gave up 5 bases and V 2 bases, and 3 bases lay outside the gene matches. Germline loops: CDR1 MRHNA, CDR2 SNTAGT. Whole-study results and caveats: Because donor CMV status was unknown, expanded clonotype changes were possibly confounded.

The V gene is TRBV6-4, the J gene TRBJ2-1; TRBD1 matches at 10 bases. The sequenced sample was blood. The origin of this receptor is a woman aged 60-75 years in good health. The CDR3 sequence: CASSDGQGGHNEQFF. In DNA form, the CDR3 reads TGTGCCAGCAGTGACGGACAGGGGGGCCACAATGAGCAGTTCTTC.